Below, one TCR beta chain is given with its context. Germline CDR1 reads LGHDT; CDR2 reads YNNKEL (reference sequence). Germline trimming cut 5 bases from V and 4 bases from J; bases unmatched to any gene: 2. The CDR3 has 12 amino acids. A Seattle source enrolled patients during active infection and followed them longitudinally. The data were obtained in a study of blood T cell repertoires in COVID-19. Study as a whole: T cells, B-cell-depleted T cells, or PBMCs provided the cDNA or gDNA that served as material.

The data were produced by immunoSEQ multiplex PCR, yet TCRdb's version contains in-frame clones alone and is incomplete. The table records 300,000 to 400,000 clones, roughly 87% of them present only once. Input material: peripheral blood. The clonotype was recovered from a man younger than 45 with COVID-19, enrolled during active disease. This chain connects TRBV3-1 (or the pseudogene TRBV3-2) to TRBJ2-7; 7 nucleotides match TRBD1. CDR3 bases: TGTGCCAGCAGCAGACAGGGATACGAGCAGTACTTC. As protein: CASSRQGYEQYF.